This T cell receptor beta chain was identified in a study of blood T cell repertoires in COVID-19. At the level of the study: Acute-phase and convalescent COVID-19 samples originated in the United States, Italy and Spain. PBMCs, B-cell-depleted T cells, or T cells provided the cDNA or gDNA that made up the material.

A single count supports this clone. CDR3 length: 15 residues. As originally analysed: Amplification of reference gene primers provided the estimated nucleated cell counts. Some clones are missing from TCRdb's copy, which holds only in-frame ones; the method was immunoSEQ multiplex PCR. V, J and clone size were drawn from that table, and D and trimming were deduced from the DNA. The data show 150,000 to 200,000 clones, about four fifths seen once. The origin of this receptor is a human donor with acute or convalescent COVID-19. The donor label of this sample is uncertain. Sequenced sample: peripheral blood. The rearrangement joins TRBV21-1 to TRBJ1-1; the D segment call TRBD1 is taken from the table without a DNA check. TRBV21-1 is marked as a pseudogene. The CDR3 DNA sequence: TGTGCCAGCAGCCTTCGAGCAGGGGAGAACACTGAAGCTTTCTTT. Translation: CASSLRAGENTEAFF.